Presented here are 13 T cell receptor beta chains from one specimen sequenced in a study of Ad26.COV2.S vaccination and SARS-CoV-2 variants. Sequenced by immunoSEQ multiplex PCR; TCRdb stores in-frame clones only, minus some. The data show some 190,000 clones, with roughly 87% seen just once and around 6.3% held by the top ten. The material sequenced was peripheral blood, taken after recovery from COVID-19. Receptors were obtained from a human donor who had recovered from COVID-19.

The chain carries TRBV5-6 and TRBJ2-1; D may be TRBD1 or TRBD2 (5 bases each). CDR3 length: 18 residues. CDR1 and CDR2 from the germline V gene are SGHDT and YYEEEE. Trimming pared 0 bases from V and 8 bases from J, leaving 24 bases between. This chain's CDR3 is CASSLAGVSFTLGDEQFF. The CDR3, as DNA: TGTGCCAGCAGCTTGGCCGGGGTTTCCTTCACTCTGGGGGATGAGCAGTTCTTC.

The chain combines TRBV2 with TRBJ2-7; a possible D gene is TRBD2 (5 bases). The CDR3 consists of 15 residues. The ends were cut back, 1 base at V and 3 bases at J, with 13 bases in the middle. The germline V gene encodes CDR1 SNHLY and CDR2 FYNNEI. The CDR3 DNA is TGTGCCAGCAGTGAAGGCACCCCGGGGATCTACGAGCAGTACTTC. This sequence encodes CASSEGTPGIYEQYF.

This chain links TRBV7-9 with TRBJ1-6, with 7 bases matching TRBD1. The trim removed 2 bases at V and 8 bases at J, leaving 6 bases unmatched. Germline CDR1 SEHNR, CDR2 FQNEAQ (reference sequence). The CDR3 has 15 residues. This chain's CDR3 is CASSLQGGTDSPLHF. The CDR3, as DNA: TGTGCCAGCAGCTTACAAGGGGGCACGGATTCACCCCTCCACTTT.

The rearrangement uses TRBV27 and TRBJ2-7, with D perhaps matching TRBD1 (5 bases). Germline-derived CDR1 and CDR2 are MNHEY and SMNVEV (reference sequence). This CDR3 comprises 15 residues. Deletions cut 2 bases from V and 4 bases from J, with 15 bases between. The CDR3 bases are TGTGCCAGCAGTTTAAAGGGCAGGGCGACTTACGAGCAGTACTTC. It is translated as CASSLKGRATYEQYF.

As regards this clone: An end of the junction differs from the germline gene, which may be a read error. The chain couples TRBV29-1 to TRBJ1-6; D is undetermined. Looked up from germline, CDR1 is SQVTM and CDR2 is ANQGSEA. This CDR3 spans 14 amino acids. The CDR3 loop is CSVRPGTYDSPLHF. In DNA, the CDR3 is TGCAGCGTACGACCGGGAACCTATGATTCACCCCTCCACTTT.

The chain carries TRBV28 and TRBJ1-2; TRBD1 might be the D (6 bases). Per the germline V gene, CDR1 is MDHEN and CDR2 is SYDVKM. Trimming cost V 2 bases and J 8 bases, with 15 bases left between them. CDR3 length equals 14 residues. CDR3 loop: CASSLTVQGGGYTF. Written as DNA, the CDR3 is TGTGCCAGCAGTTTAACCGTCCAAGGGGGAGGCTACACCTTC.

The V and J genes are TRBV7-2 and TRBJ1-1; no firm D call. CDR1 SGHTA and CDR2 FQGNSA come from the germline V gene. The length of the CDR3 is 11 residues. V was cut by 1 base and J by 5 bases, with 2 bases left in between. CDR3 region: CASSLETEAFF. The CDR3 DNA is TGTGCCAGCAGCTTAGAAACTGAAGCTTTCTTT.

The V call is TRBV5-1, the J call TRBJ1-3; D call uncertain. Germline CDR1 SGHRS, CDR2 YFSETQ. The CDR3 runs to 15 residues. The V end was cut by 0 bases, the J end by 0 bases, with 7 bases between. DNA for the CDR3: TGCGCCAGCAGCTTGGAGGTCAACTCTGGAAACACCATATATTTT. It encodes CASSLEVNSGNTIYF.

This chain joins TRBV7-2 and TRBJ1-6, with D perhaps matching TRBD1 (6 bases). CDR1 is SGHTA and CDR2 is FQGNSA in the germline V gene. The CDR3 is 13 amino acids. The V end was cut by 4 bases, the J end by 14 bases, with 15 bases between. In DNA form, the CDR3 reads TGTGCCAGCAGCTCTGACCTACAGGGTTCCCTCCACTTT. Protein product: CASSSDLQGSLHF.

The gene calls are TRBV29-1 and TRBJ2-1; D is possibly TRBD2 (6 bases). Trimming stripped 5 bases from V and 4 bases from J, with 12 bases between. Germline values: CDR1 SQVTM, CDR2 ANQGSEA. The CDR3 loop spans 13 amino acids. This CDR3 is CSVRRGYYNEQFF. CDR3 bases: TGCAGCGTTAGGCGGGGCTATTACAATGAGCAGTTCTTC.

This clone was picked up many times. This rearrangement joins TRBV30 to TRBJ2-1, with D perhaps matching TRBD1 (6 bases). The CDR3 totals 15 residues. The V gene lost 3 bases and the J gene lost 4 bases, with 16 bases spanning the gap. Germline CDR1 and CDR2: GTSNPN and SVGIG (reference sequence). CDR3 nucleotides: TGTGCCTGGAGACCAGGGGTGGAACTTTACAATGAGCAGTTCTTC. It specifies CAWRPGVELYNEQFF.

This chain uses TRBV11-2 with TRBJ2-1, with D possibly matching TRBD2 (5 bases). CDR1 and CDR2 (germline): SGHAT, FQNNGV. The V gene lost 2 bases and the J gene lost 1 base, with 12 bases spanning the gap. This CDR3 is built from 16 residues. CDR3 sequence: CASSLWSRESYNEQFF. CDR3 in DNA: TGTGCCAGCAGCTTATGGAGTAGGGAGTCCTACAATGAGCAGTTCTTC.

This clone came up a few times. The chain combines TRBV6-5 with TRBJ1-3; weak D call: TRBD1 (6 bases). The CDR3 is 15 residues long. Germline assignment: CDR1 MNHEY and CDR2 SVGAGI. V lost 5 bases and J 0 bases, leaving 11 bases between the germline ends. Here the CDR3 reads CASSPTGSSGNTIYF. In DNA, the CDR3 is TGTGCCAGCAGTCCAACAGGGAGCTCTGGAAACACCATATATTTT.